This entry lists 32 T cell receptor beta chains sequenced from one sample in a study of OX40 agonist ivuxolimab in advanced cancers. TCRdb's table, derived via immunoSEQ multiplex PCR, lists solely in-frame clones and lacks some. The sample shows over 65,000 clones, 80% to 90% of them seen only once. Sequences were derived from CD4+ or CD8+ T cells sorted from blood, sampled in a trial of the OX40 agonist ivuxolimab. These receptors all come from an adult with an advanced solid tumor such as melanoma, head and neck, liver or kidney cancer.

The CDR3 protein is CASRLPRGGFSGANVLTF. The CDR3 DNA reads as TGTGCAAGTCGCTTACCCCGGGGGGGATTCTCTGGGGCCAACGTCCTGACTTTC. The chain couples TRBV12-2 to TRBJ2-6; the listed D gene, TRBD2, was not tested against the DNA. TRBV12-2 counts as a pseudogene. The CDR3 is 18 residues long.

This chain connects TRBV28 to TRBJ1-2; the match to TRBD1 covers 7 bases. The CDR3 totals 15 residues. Germline V gives CDR1 MDHEN, CDR2 SYDVKM. V trimming: 3 bases; J trimming: 6 bases; junction bases outside the gene matches: 10. CDR3 sequence: CASSFPDRELNGYTF. The CDR3 nucleotides are TGTGCCAGCAGTTTCCCAGACAGGGAGTTAAATGGCTACACCTTC.

V gene TRBV10-1 combines with J gene TRBJ2-7; D possibly corresponds to TRBD1 (5 bases). The CDR3 is 17 residues long. Germline lookup yields CDR1 WNHNN and CDR2 SYGVQD (reference sequence). V lost 7 bases, J lost 0 bases, and 22 bases lay in between. The CDR3 DNA follows: TGCGCCAGCATATTAACTAACAGGCCGTCAAGCTCCTACGAGCAGTACTTC. It is translated as CASILTNRPSSSYEQYF.

This rearrangement joins TRBV6-1 to TRBJ2-1, with 7 bases matching TRBD1. Germline CDR1 and CDR2: MNHNS and SASEGT. J gave up 4 bases and V 0 bases, and 15 bases lay outside the gene matches. CDR3 size: 19 residues. The CDR3 nucleotides read TGTGCCAGCAGTGAAGCCCTAGGGGCGCGGCCAGGGGGATACAATGAGCAGTTCTTC. Translation gives CASSEALGARPGGYNEQFF.

The J gene is TRBJ2-1, the V gene TRBV6-1; 10 bases fit TRBD2. The CDR3 has 16 residues. Germline-derived CDR1 and CDR2 are MNHNS and SASEGT. Trimming removed 4 bases from V and 9 bases from J; junction bases left unmatched: 12. For the CDR3, the DNA is TGTGCCAGCAGTGTCACCAGCGGGGGGGCTCGAAGTGAGCAGTTCTTC. It specifies CASSVTSGGARSEQFF.

V usage is TRBV30 and J usage is TRBJ2-5; perhaps TRBD2 as D (6 bases). Germline V gene data show CDR1 as GTSNPN and CDR2 as SVGIG (reference sequence). The CDR3 contains 12 residues. Trimming shortened V by 4 bases and J by 4 bases, and 10 bases separated the two germline ends. The CDR3 protein is CAWKSGVETQYF. CDR3 nucleotides: TGTGCCTGGAAATCGGGGGTAGAGACCCAGTACTTC.

The chain has TRBV5-1 and TRBJ1-6, with D maybe TRBD1 (5 bases). V was cut by 3 bases and J by 7 bases, with 8 bases left in between. The CDR3 runs to 13 residues. In germline, CDR1 is SGHRS, CDR2 YFSETQ. In DNA form, the CDR3 reads TGCGCCAGCAGCTCTCAGGGAAATTCACCCCTCCACTTT. Translating it yields CASSSQGNSPLHF.

The chain uses TRBV27 and TRBJ2-7; possibly TRBD1 for D (6 bases). The V end was cut by 2 bases, the J end by 2 bases, with 13 bases between. In germline, CDR1 is MNHEY, CDR2 SMNVEV (reference sequence). The CDR3 contains 15 residues. The CDR3 DNA is TGTGCCAGCAGTTTAGGGGGCGTCGGCCCCTACGAGCAGTACTTC. It is translated as CASSLGGVGPYEQYF.

With respect to this clone: Its ends do not fully match the called genes, so a read error is possible. The rearrangement joins TRBV7-2 to TRBJ2-6; a possible D gene is TRBD1 (5 bases). The CDR3 spans 16 residues. CDR1 is SGHTA and CDR2 is FQGNSA in the germline V gene. In nucleotides, the CDR3 is TGTGCCAGCAGACACGACCGGAGCTCTGGGGCCAACGTCCTGGCTTTC. Translated: CASRHDRSSGANVLAF.

This sequence joins TRBV28 and TRBJ2-7, with a weak D call TRBD2 (5 bases). Trimming removed 3 bases at V and 0 bases at J, with 18 bases between. Germline V gene data show CDR1 as MDHEN and CDR2 as SYDVKM. This CDR3 is built from 17 residues. CDR3 loop: CASSLEPLSSGSYEQYF. DNA for the CDR3: TGTGCCAGCAGTTTGGAACCCCTTTCCAGCGGCTCCTACGAGCAGTACTTC.

The chain carries TRBV14 and TRBJ2-1; 7 bases match TRBD1. The germline CDR1 and CDR2 sequences are SGHDN and FVKESK. The length of the CDR3 is 15 residues. The V segment lost 4 bases and the J segment 4 bases; nucleotides outside the gene matches: 7. The CDR3 protein is CASSPPGQPYNEQFF. CDR3 bases: TGTGCCAGCAGCCCACCGGGACAGCCTTACAATGAGCAGTTCTTC.

The rearrangement joins TRBV11-1 to TRBJ2-3; tentative D call: TRBD1 (6 bases). CDR1 is SGHAT and CDR2 is FQDESV in the germline V gene (reference sequence). This CDR3 contains 19 residues. The V end lost 4 bases, the J end lost 6 bases, and 29 bases lay between the germline ends. The CDR3 loop is CASSSGRGGVLSTVDTQYF. For the CDR3, the DNA is TGTGCCAGCAGCTCTGGTCGAGGGGGAGTCCTTAGCACAGTGGATACGCAGTATTTT.

This chain uses TRBV29-1 with TRBJ2-5, with TRBD1 matching 10 bases. The CDR3 has 15 residues. The germline V gene has CDR1 SQVTM and CDR2 ANQGSEA. After removal of 2 bases from V and 4 bases from J, the junction contained 7 bases not matched to a gene. CDR3 in amino acids: CSVEIGQGDLETQYF. The CDR3 coding sequence is TGCAGCGTTGAAATTGGACAGGGGGATTTAGAGACCCAGTACTTC.

The gene calls are TRBV19 and TRBJ2-4, with 8 positions matching TRBD1. Trimming took 5 bases from V and 0 from J; bases not matched to a gene: 6. The germline gives CDR1 LNHDA, CDR2 SQIVND (reference sequence). This CDR3 has 16 amino acids. CDR3 sequence (DNA): TGTGCCAGTAGTCAGGGGGCAACCTTAGCCAAAAACATTCAGTACTTC. This translates into CASSQGATLAKNIQYF.

The CDR3 region has the DNA TGTGCCAGCAGCCCCCGGTCTTTCGGCTACACCTTC. Protein product: CASSPRSFGYTF. The chain uses TRBV21-1 and TRBJ1-2. TRBV21-1 is annotated as a pseudogene. The CDR3 runs 12 residues.

The genes are TRBV6-1 and TRBJ2-7, with D perhaps matching TRBD1 or TRBD2 (5 bases each). The germline CDR1 and CDR2 sequences are MNHNS and SASEGT. CDR3 length: 16 amino acids. V was cut by 2 bases and J by 6 bases, with 20 bases left in between. This CDR3 is CASSELWGTAASEQYF. The CDR3 DNA is TGTGCCAGCAGTGAACTTTGGGGGACCGCCGCCTCCGAGCAGTACTTC.

The V gene is TRBV7-9, the J gene TRBJ2-1; D possibly matches TRBD1 or TRBD2 (5 bases each). Per the germline V gene, CDR1 is SEHNR and CDR2 is FQNEAQ (reference sequence). This CDR3 has 13 residues. The V and J ends lost 5 bases and 9 bases respectively, with 14 bases between them. The CDR3, as DNA: TGTGCCAGCAGCCTGGGGGTAGTGGGTGAGCAGTTCTTC. Translation: CASSLGVVGEQFF.

The chain couples TRBV6-1 to TRBJ2-7; 9 bases agree with TRBD2. V gave up 2 bases and J gave up 4 bases; unmatched junction bases: 6. CDR3 length: 15 amino acids. Per the germline V gene, CDR1 is MNHNS and CDR2 is SASEGT. CDR3 residues: CASSEWRGGVYEQYF. In DNA form, the CDR3 reads TGTGCCAGCAGTGAATGGCGGGGGGGCGTTTACGAGCAGTACTTC.

This clone has a handful of counts. V is TRBV11-2 and J is TRBJ1-1, with unresolved D. From germline, CDR1 is SGHAT and CDR2 FQNNGV. Trimming left V 4 bases short and J 5 bases short, with 8 bases between. This CDR3 is built from 12 residues. As DNA, the CDR3 is TGTGCCAGCAGCTCTCTCCGTACTGAAGCTTTCTTT. Residues: CASSSLRTEAFF.

This chain joins TRBV4-1 and TRBJ2-5; 9 bases match TRBD2. Germline lookup yields CDR1 MGHRA and CDR2 YSYEKL. The CDR3 is made up of 16 amino acids. The J segment lost 4 bases and the V segment lost 0 bases, leaving 6 bases of the junction unmatched. The CDR3 spells CASSQDAGGRLETQYF. The DNA for the CDR3 is TGCGCCAGCAGCCAAGACGCGGGGGGGCGTTTAGAGACCCAGTACTTC.

The gene calls are TRBV6-1 and TRBJ2-7; 9 bases agree with TRBD1. The CDR3 length is 15 residues. The ends lost 3 bases at V and 2 bases at J; junction bases unmatched: 5. CDR1 is MNHNS and CDR2 is SASEGT in the germline V gene. The CDR3: CASSDRDRVPYEQYF. For the CDR3, the DNA is TGTGCCAGCAGTGACCGGGACAGGGTCCCCTACGAGCAGTACTTC.

A note on this clone: A junction end diverges from the germline sequence, so it may reflect a read error. The rearrangement joins TRBV4-3 to TRBJ2-7, with TRBD2 as a possible D gene (6 bases). Germline V lookup: CDR1 LGHNA, CDR2 YSLEER. CDR3 length equals 14 residues. The CDR3 nucleotides read TGCGCCAGCAGCCAATCACTAGCTTCCTCCGAGCAGTACTTC. Translation: CASSQSLASSEQYF.

In regard to this clone: The same CDR3 can be traced to other DNA sequences in this sample. The chain joins TRBV6-5 to TRBJ2-5; D gene uncertain. CDR3 size: 11 residues. Per the germline V gene, CDR1 is MNHEY and CDR2 is SVGAGI. Trimming removed 2 bases at V and 5 bases at J, with 3 bases between. The DNA of the CDR3 is TGTGCCAGCAGTTACGGTGAGACCCAGTACTTC. Translation gives CASSYGETQYF.

Written as DNA, the CDR3 is TGTGCCAGCAGTGACCGGACAGGTAGTGTGAAGGAACTGTTTTTT. Its protein is CASSDRTGSVKELFF. The V and J genes are TRBV2 and TRBJ1-4, with TRBD1 matching over 7 bases. The CDR3 sequence is 15 residues long. V lost 3 bases and J lost 12; bases outside the gene matches: 13. CDR1 and CDR2 from the germline V gene are SNHLY and FYNNEI.

The V and J genes are TRBV7-2 and TRBJ1-3; possible D gene TRBD1, 5 bases. Germline values: CDR1 SGHTA, CDR2 FQGNSA. The CDR3 has 15 amino acids. V lost 5 bases and J lost 7, with 18 bases in between. Written as DNA, the CDR3 is TGTGCCAGCAGCCCCGACGGGGGGTCAGATAACACCATATATTTT. Translation gives CASSPDGGSDNTIYF.

This rearrangement joins TRBV11-1 to TRBJ2-5; the D gene is possibly TRBD1 (5 bases). The CDR3 sequence is 15 residues long. Germline CDR1 is SGHAT and CDR2 is FQDESV (reference sequence). Trimming left V 3 bases short and J 2 bases short, with 13 bases between. CDR3 residues: CASSFTGQGQETQYF. The CDR3 DNA reads TGTGCCAGCAGCTTTACAGGTCAAGGACAAGAGACCCAGTACTTC.

V usage is TRBV19 and J usage is TRBJ2-1, with 7 nucleotides matching TRBD1. CDR1 is LNHDA and CDR2 is SQIVND in the germline V gene (reference sequence). The CDR3 sequence is 15 residues long. Trimming removed 1 base from V and 4 bases from J; junction bases left unmatched: 4. CDR3 sequence (DNA): TGTGCCAGTAGTATAGCCTTACAGGGGTACAATGAGCAGTTCTTC. Protein product: CASSIALQGYNEQFF.

This rearrangement joins TRBV2 to TRBJ1-2; the match to TRBD1 covers 8 bases. The CDR3 has 13 residues. V lost 5 bases to trimming and J lost 6 bases; unmatched junction nucleotides: 5. Germline V gene lookup returns CDR1 SNHLY and CDR2 FYNNEI. For the CDR3, the DNA is TGTGCCAGCAGTAGACAGGGGATGAATGGCTACACCTTC. Translated: CASSRQGMNGYTF.

CDR3 nucleotide sequence: TGTGCCAGCAGTTCTACAGGGATCTACAATGAGCAGTTCTTC. As protein: CASSSTGIYNEQFF. This sequence joins TRBV28 and TRBJ2-1; maybe TRBD1 (6 bases). V was shortened by 4 bases and J by 3 bases, with 10 bases between the two germline ends. Germline CDR1 is MDHEN and CDR2 is SYDVKM. The length of the CDR3 is 14 residues.

This clone appeared once. The chain joins TRBV28 to TRBJ2-5; possible D gene TRBD2, 5 bases. The ends were cut back, 3 bases at V and 4 bases at J, with 15 bases in the middle. The CDR3 is made up of 15 amino acids. CDR1 MDHEN and CDR2 SYDVKM come from the germline V gene. Here the CDR3 reads CASSFGSLGRETQYF. The CDR3 region has the DNA TGTGCCAGCAGTTTTGGGAGCCTGGGGAGAGAGACCCAGTACTTC. Filled out from reference TRBV28 and TRBJ2-5, the complete variable domain reads DVKVTQSSRYLVKRTGEKVFLECVQDMDHENMFWYRQDPGLGLRLIYFSYDVKMKEKGDIPEGYSVSREKKERFSLILESASTNQTSMYLCASSFGSLGRETQYFGPGTRLLVL.

The chain has TRBV19 and TRBJ2-7, with D perhaps TRBD2 (5 bases). Between the trimmed V and J ends, which lost 1 base and 3 bases, there was a span of 7 bases. The CDR3 spans 13 residues. Germline CDR1 LNHDA, CDR2 SQIVND (reference sequence). In nucleotides, the CDR3 is TGTGCCAGTAGTATAGTTGCGGGCTACGAGCAGTACTTC. It translates to CASSIVAGYEQYF.

The gene calls are TRBV9 and TRBJ2-3; D assignment may be TRBD1 or TRBD2 (5 bases each). Germline CDR1 reads SGDLS; CDR2 reads YYNGEE. V lost 4 bases and J 3 bases, leaving 18 bases between the germline ends. The CDR3 runs 16 residues. The CDR3 loop is CASSKDGASLTDTQYF. The CDR3 nucleotides are TGTGCCAGCAGCAAAGACGGGGCTAGCCTGACAGATACGCAGTATTTT.